This T cell receptor beta chain is from a study of T cell repertoires in cytomegalovirus infection. Overall study: CMV infection and matching HLA type were both indicated by public TCR beta signatures.

Study conclusions and caveats: It was HLA-C-restricted CMV-specific TCR beta clonotypes that dominated the response ex vivo. Carriers of CMV plus the relevant HLA were identified by cumulative public TCR beta family frequency.

The CDR3 has 12 residues. V was trimmed by 3 bases and J by 6 bases, leaving 11 bases between them. CDR1 and CDR2 from the germline V gene are DFQATT and SNEGSKA (reference sequence). This clonotype was observed a few times. The antigen is not known. TCRdb reprocessed the reads with MiXCR, giving one entry per CDR3 protein. The sample carries just under 550,000 distinct CDR3 sequences, more than 25% recorded once. The source material was PBMCs. The TCR sequence derives from a human donor in good health (CMV status not recorded). Some clones in this sample may be carry-over from other donors' samples. The chain is built from TRBV20-1 and TRBJ1-2, with a possible D match to TRBD1 (6 bases). The chain's CDR3 is CSASRGSDGYTF. CDR3 DNA sequence: TGCAGTGCTAGCAGGGGTTCAGATGGCTACACCTTC.